These T cell receptor beta chains were read from a single sample in a study of T cell clonotyping in hematopoietic cell transplantation. Profiling relied on immunoSEQ multiplex PCR, and the TCRdb table lists in-frame clones only, not all of them. The sample holds tens of thousands of clones, 82% seen once. The source was peripheral blood mononuclear cells, collected before stem cell transplant. The receptor source for this set is a man aged 55 to 70 with myelodysplastic syndrome. Some clones in this sample may be carry-over from other donors' samples. Both conserved end residues are part of each CDR3. D genes are given only for firm matches. Where a row states a size, it is once, few, many or the class of an expanded clone; other rows omit it.

- | TRBJ2-5 | TRBV7-9 | TRBD1 | TGTGCCAGCAGCTTAGTAGGACAGGGAAGAGAGACCCAGTACTTC | CASSLVGQGRETQYF
- | TRBJ1-2 | TRBV9 | - | TGTGCCAGCAGCGTAGATAATTACCGGGGGGGCTACACCTTC | CASSVDNYRGGYTF
few | TRBJ1-1 | TRBV4-1 | - | TGCGCCAGCAGCCAAGATTTCGGGGGCACTGAAGCTTTCTTT | CASSQDFGGTEAFF
- | TRBJ1-2 | TRBV4-3 | TRBD1 | TGCGCCAGCAGCCGAGATACCGGGACAGGGATTGGCTACACCTTC | CASSRDTGTGIGYTF
- | TRBJ2-1 | TRBV6-5 | TRBD2 | TGTGCCAGCAGCCGGACTAGCCACTCCTACAATGAGCAGTTCTTC | CASSRTSHSYNEQFF
- | TRBJ1-1 | TRBV5-1 | TRBD1 | TGCGCCAGCAGCTTGGCGTCAGGGGGCCCCATGAACACTGAAGCTTTCTTT | CASSLASGGPMNTEAFF
few | TRBJ2-7 | TRBV7-6 | - | TGTGCCAGCAGCTTCACTGCAAAGTCCTACGAGCAGTACTTC | CASSFTAKSYEQYF
- | TRBJ2-5 | TRBV20-1 | - | TGCAGTGCCCAGGAGACCCAGTACTTC | CSAQETQYF
- | TRBJ1-5 | TRBV12-5 | - | TGTGCTAGTGGGGGGGCGAGGGGGAGCAATCAGCCCCAGCATTTT | CASGGARGSNQPQHF
- | TRBJ2-7 | TRBV28 | TRBD2 | TGTGCCAGCAACAGCGGGGGAACCTACGAGCAGTACTTC | CASNSGGTYEQYF
- | TRBJ2-7 | TRBV7-2 | - | TGTGCCAGCAGCTTAGAGACAGCAGGCGAGCAGTACTTC | CASSLETAGEQYF
- | TRBJ1-1 | TRBV7-9 | - | TGTGCCAGCAGCTTATTCGGGGGCACTGAAGCTTTCTTT | CASSLFGGTEAFF
once | TRBJ1-5 | TRBV5-1 | - | TGCGCCAGCAGTGAAATAGGAACCAATCAGCCCCAGCATTTT | CASSEIGTNQPQHF
- | TRBJ1-1 | TRBV7-2 | - | TGTGCCAGCAGCTTAAGCCGGACAGTAACCACTGAAGCTTTCTTT | CASSLSRTVTTEAFF
- | TRBJ1-4 | TRBV28 | TRBD1 | TGTGCCAGCAGCTATCGAACAGGGGGAAGTTTGGCTGAAAAACTGTTTTTT | CASSYRTGGSLAEKLFF
- | TRBJ2-7 | TRBV6-5 | TRBD2 | TGTGCCAGCCGGGGAGGGGCCTACGAGCAGTACTTC | CASRGGAYEQYF
- | TRBJ1-2 | TRBV6-1 | - | TGTGCCAGCAGTGTTCCCCGGGGGCAGGTAGCTAACTATGGCTACACCTTC | CASSVPRGQVANYGYTF
- | TRBJ2-5 | TRBV4-2 | - | TGTGCCAGCAGCCAAGATAGTAGAGGGCCGGGTCAAGAGACCCAGTACTTC | CASSQDSRGPGQETQYF
- | TRBJ2-2 | TRBV7-3 | TRBD1 | TGTGCCAGCAGTCCTGACAGGGAAGGGACCGGGGAGCTGTTTTTT | CASSPDREGTGELFF
- | TRBJ2-5 | TRBV7-3 | TRBD2 | TGTGCCAGCAGCTGGGGGCTAGCGGGGGGAGAGACCCAGTACTTC | CASSWGLAGGETQYF
once | TRBJ1-6 | TRBV5-1 | - | TGCGCCAGCAGCTTGAACTGGGGCAATAATTCACCCCTCCACTTT | CASSLNWGNNSPLHF
- | TRBJ2-1 | TRBV5-6 | TRBD1 | TGTGCCAGCAGCTGGAACAGGGGTGCAGGCAATGAGCAGTTCTTC | CASSWNRGAGNEQFF
- | TRBJ1-5 | TRBV6-5 | - | TGTGCCAGCAGTTACTCGGGGCAGGGGCGCAATCAGCCCCAGCATTTT | CASSYSGQGRNQPQHF
- | TRBJ2-7 | TRBV5-1 | - | TGCGCCAGCCGATTCGGAGGAGGGGGACAGAACTACGAGCAGTACTTC | CASRFGGGGQNYEQYF
- | TRBJ1-1 | TRBV4-3 | - | TGCGCCAGCAGCCAAGAGGGATACACTGAAGCTTTCTTT | CASSQEGYTEAFF
- | TRBJ2-3 | TRBV19 | TRBD2 | TGTGCCAGTAGTATTGGGGGGGTCACAGATACGCAGTATTTT | CASSIGGVTDTQYF
- | TRBJ2-7 | TRBV5-1 | - | TGCGCCAGCAGCCTACAGGGACTGGACTACGAGCAGTACTTC | CASSLQGLDYEQYF
few | TRBJ2-7 | TRBV14 | - | TGTGCCAGCAGCCAGACAGGTCACGAGCAGTACTTC | CASSQTGHEQYF
- | TRBJ1-4 | TRBV7-9 | - | TGTGCCAGCAGCTTAAGGCAGCTCGTTAATGAAAAACTGTTTTTT | CASSLRQLVNEKLFF
- | TRBJ2-2 | TRBV7-3 | TRBD1 | TGTGCCAGCAGCTTATTTGGGACAGGGGACACCGGGGAGCTGTTTTTT | CASSLFGTGDTGELFF
- | TRBJ2-7 | TRBV15 | TRBD1 | TGTGCCACCAGCGAAGGGACAGAGACCTACGAGCAGTACTTC | CATSEGTETYEQYF
- | TRBJ2-5 | TRBV5-1 | - | TGCGCCAGCAGCTTGAGTCTAGGCGGGACTCAAGAGACCCAGTACTTC | CASSLSLGGTQETQYF
- | TRBJ1-2 | TRBV28 | TRBD1 | TGTGCCAGCAGTTTAGGGACAGCTTACTATGGCTACACCTTC | CASSLGTAYYGYTF
- | TRBJ2-3 | TRBV4-1 | - | TGCGCCAGCAGCCAAGATCATCTCCGCACAGATACGCAGTATTTT | CASSQDHLRTDTQYF
- | TRBJ2-3 | TRBV7-9 | - | TGTGCCAGCAGCTTATGGGGGACGGGGGAGACCGGCACAGATACGCAGTATTTT | CASSLWGTGETGTDTQYF
- | TRBJ1-5 | TRBV19 | - | TGTGCCAGTAGTAATCGTTGGGCAGGGCATCAGCCCCAGCATTTT | CASSNRWAGHQPQHF
- | TRBJ2-5 | TRBV10-3 | - | TGTGCCATCAGTGTAGCTACTCAAGATCAAGAGACCCAGTACTTC | CAISVATQDQETQYF
- | TRBJ1-1 | TRBV5-4 | TRBD1 | TGTGCCAGCAGCTCCCGGGACAGGGGGCGACGAACTGAAGCTTTCTTT | CASSSRDRGRRTEAFF
- | TRBJ2-7 | TRBV9 | TRBD1 | TGTGCCAGCAGCCTCCGACAGGGGAGCAACGAGCAGTACTTC | CASSLRQGSNEQYF
- | TRBJ2-5 | TRBV11-2 | TRBD1 | TGTGCCAGCAGCTTGGGCGTGATCGGGACAGGTTCCGAGACCCAGTACTTC | CASSLGVIGTGSETQYF
- | TRBJ1-6 | TRBV2 | - | TGTGCCAGCAGTGTAACGGGGAAACAATCACCCCTCCACTTT | CASSVTGKQSPLHF
- | TRBJ2-4 | TRBV19 | - | TGTGCCAGTAGTATCTCATTACAGGGAAGAAACATTCAGTACTTC | CASSISLQGRNIQYF
- | TRBJ1-1 | TRBV10-3 | - | TGTGCCATCAGTGCCGGCTTAAACACTGAAGCTTTCTTT | CAISAGLNTEAFF
- | TRBJ2-3 | TRBV7-2 | - | TGTGCCAGCAGCTTATTCGCACTATCAGGGGCAGATACGCAGTATTTT | CASSLFALSGADTQYF
- | TRBJ1-1 | TRBV5-6 | TRBD1 | TGTGCCAGCAGCCCCCCCGTGGGACAGGGGAACACTGAAGCTTTCTTT | CASSPPVGQGNTEAFF
- | TRBJ2-2 | TRBV5-8 | TRBD1 | TGTGCCAGCAGCGCCGGACAGGGGGCCAACACCGGGGAGCTGTTTTTT | CASSAGQGANTGELFF
- | TRBJ1-5 | TRBV7-8 | - | TGTGCCAGCAGCTTAGGGCCAGGGAAGTTCCAGCCCCAGCATTTT | CASSLGPGKFQPQHF
- | TRBJ2-3 | TRBV7-7 | - | TGTGCTAGCAGCTTATCCGGATACACAGATACGCAGTATTTT | CASSLSGYTDTQYF
- | TRBJ1-6 | TRBV7-2 | TRBD1 | TGTGCCAGCAGCTTACTCCTTCGGGACAGATATAATTCACCCCTCCACTTT | CASSLLLRDRYNSPLHF